This T cell receptor (beta chain) derives from a study of metastatic and nonmetastatic thyroid tumors (dated by TCRdb to the early 2020s). Regarding the complete study: Repertoires were compared across peripheral blood and tumor or nodule tissue samples from malignant and benign thyroid patients. What the research found in general, with its limitations: In both blood and tumor samples, malignant tumors were reported to have significantly higher TCR beta diversity than benign nodules.

No patient had received any treatment before thyroid surgery. Using T-cell receptor beta sequencing, the study looked back at clinical samples from patients collected from 2012 to 2018. Receptor amplification or capture employed PCR. Instrument on record: Illumina HiSeq 4000. High-throughput sequencing was used to profile the TCR beta-chain CDR3 region of each patient. For the original study's pipeline: The researchers built a classifier to tell apart papillary thyroid cancer patients with distant metastasis, based on CDR3 differences among clinicopathological groups. Repertoire diversity was assessed with the Shannon index, and tumor-blood repertoire similarity with the Morisita-Horn index. Through fastp at Q25 and MiXCR, TCRdb rebuilt clones from the public reads, retaining in-frame beta chains. The V and J calls, along with clone size, are taken from TCRdb and not from the paper's own processing. The sample contains 30,000 to 50,000 clones, under 20% of them found a single time. The ten largest clones take up roughly 13% of the sample.

Ten or more counts support this clone. Its recognized antigen is unknown. No much larger clone exists at a distance of one base, and base qualities are not known. CDR1 and CDR2 are read off the germline V gene as SGHVS and FNYEAQ. The cysteine opens and the phenylalanine closes a CDR3 of 12 amino acids. Only the CDR3 portion is preserved as DNA: 36 bases, with reading frame beginning at the first base. After removal of 2 bases from V and 6 bases from J, the junction retains 0 bases not matched to a gene. This receptor was identified in a female donor with papillary thyroid cancer or a benign thyroid nodule (not recorded which). Some clones in this sample may be carry-over from other donors' samples. The specimen sequenced was tumor tissue. The V and J genes are TRBV7-6 and TRBJ1-2; 7 bases in the middle match TRBD1. The CDR3 protein is CASSLTGDGYTF. The DNA reads TGTGCCAGCAGCTTAACAGGGGATGGCTACACCTTC.